The 28 T cell receptor beta chains reported below all come from one sample, sequenced in a study of regulatory T cells in long-lasting Graves disease. The time point here: persistent/refractory GD, antithyroid drugs over 5 years with positive TRAb. Scientists built the TCR library using RNA that was extracted from PBMCs. To make TCR beta libraries, researchers used iRepertoire HTBI primers and Arm-PCR of CDR3 regions. Using its own MiXCR run on the multiplex PCR reads, TCRdb lists one record per CDR3 protein. The table lists roughly 400,000 distinct CDR3 sequences, 20% of them singletons. Sequences were derived from peripheral blood mononuclear cells (PBMCs), sampled when the disease was refractory, from a patient treated with antithyroid drugs. These receptors came from a female donor with Graves disease.

This clonotype was counted a few times. The V gene is TRBV10-1, the J gene TRBJ2-7; 7 nucleotides agree with TRBD2. J was trimmed by 7 bases and V by 7 bases; bases with no gene match: 10. Per the germline V gene, CDR1 is WNHNN and CDR2 is SYGVQD (reference sequence). The CDR3 length is 13 residues. Written as DNA, the CDR3 is TGCGCCAGCACAGGGACTACGAGCGGGGAGCAGTACTTC. Encoded protein: CASTGTTSGEQYF.

Many counts were recorded for this clonotype. V is TRBV20-1 and J is TRBJ2-5; D is unresolved. CDR1 and CDR2 (germline): DFQATT, SNEGSKA (reference sequence). Trimming cost V 3 bases and J 4 bases, with 18 bases left between them. This CDR3 is 15 amino acids long. CDR3 in amino acids: CSASGSAIWGETQYF. CDR3 sequence (DNA): TGCAGTGCTAGTGGTTCAGCCATCTGGGGAGAGACCCAGTACTTC.

In its sample, this clonotype was seen many times. The chain employs TRBV7-2 and TRBJ1-2, with D possibly being TRBD1 (6 bases). With 3 bases removed from V and 7 bases from J, the gap between germline ends came to 12 bases. Germline values: CDR1 SGHTA, CDR2 FQGNSA. The CDR3 is 13 residues long. In DNA form, the CDR3 reads TGTGCCAGCAGCTTCCTAACAGGGTTTGGCTACACCTTC. This codes for CASSFLTGFGYTF.

This clonotype turned up a few times. This rearrangement joins TRBV28 to TRBJ2-1; 10 bases agree with TRBD2. The trim removed 7 bases at V and 7 bases at J, leaving 10 bases unmatched. This CDR3 is built from 15 residues. Per the germline V gene, CDR1 is MDHEN and CDR2 is SYDVKM. CDR3: CASTPPGLARNEQFF. The CDR3 coding sequence is TGTGCCAGCACTCCTCCGGGACTAGCGCGTAATGAGCAGTTCTTC.

This clonotype showed up just a few times. This chain uses TRBV20-1 with TRBJ2-7; 8 bases align to TRBD2. This CDR3 is built from 14 residues. The junction had 6 bases not matched to a gene; V was cut back by 5 bases and J by 0 bases. CDR1 and CDR2 from the germline V gene are DFQATT and SNEGSKA (reference sequence). The CDR3 protein is CSAGSGRISYEQYF. CDR3 in DNA: TGCAGTGCTGGAAGCGGGAGAATCTCCTACGAGCAGTACTTC.

CDR3 nucleotide sequence: TGTGCCAGTAGTCCCCGGGACGCATCCTACAATGAGCAGTTCTTC. Translated, it gives CASSPRDASYNEQFF. This chain links TRBV19 with TRBJ2-1; TRBD1 or TRBD2 may be the D gene (5 bases each). Trimming removed 5 bases at V and 1 base at J, with 12 bases between. CDR1 and CDR2 from the germline V gene are LNHDA and SQIVND (reference sequence). The CDR3 spans 15 residues.

This clonotype was picked up many times. The chain joins TRBV6-1 to TRBJ1-5, with 9 bases lining up with TRBD1. Germline lookup yields CDR1 MNHNS and CDR2 SASEGT. The CDR3 is made up of 11 amino acids. J lost 15 bases, V lost 0 bases, and 0 bases had no gene match. The CDR3 nucleotides read TGTGCCAGCAGTGAAGCGGGACAGGGGCATTTT. Amino acids: CASSEAGQGHF.

Concerning this clonotype: Since a much larger clone is just one base distant, this may be a read error. The gene calls are TRBV20-1 and TRBJ1-4; TRBD1 might be the D (5 bases). With 6 bases removed from V and 6 bases from J, the gap between germline ends came to 14 bases. CDR3 length: 13 residues. Germline V gives CDR1 DFQATT, CDR2 SNEGSKA (reference sequence). DNA for the CDR3: TGCAGTGCGGGACGGGTGGGGCATGAAAAACTGTTTTTT. Encoded protein: CSAGRVGHEKLFF.

This clonotype was counted ten times or more. CDR3 sequence reads: CASSLVNTEAFF. DNA for the CDR3: TGTGCCAGCAGCCTAGTGAACACTGAAGCTTTCTTT. The gene calls are TRBV7-2 and TRBJ1-1, with D uncertain. The CDR3 sequence is 12 residues long. Germline V gene sequence: CDR1 SGHTA, CDR2 FQGNSA. V lost 5 bases to trimming and J lost 0 bases, with 4 bases between them.

This clonotype was recorded many times. This chain joins TRBV20-1 and TRBJ1-1, with 7 bases aligning to TRBD1. Germline CDR1 is DFQATT and CDR2 is SNEGSKA (reference sequence). V lost 3 bases, J lost 0 bases, and 7 bases stayed unmatched. CDR3 length: 15 amino acids. CDR3 coding DNA: TGCAGTGCTAGGGAAACAGGGGTACTGAACACTGAAGCTTTCTTT. Amino acid sequence: CSARETGVLNTEAFF.

The chain uses TRBV11-2 and TRBJ1-4, with 9 bases identical to TRBD1. Germline V lookup: CDR1 SGHAT, CDR2 FQNNGV. J gave up 7 bases and V 2 bases, and 17 bases lay outside the gene matches. The length of the CDR3 is 19 residues. The CDR3 reads CASSLTAGTGISGAEKLFF. The DNA for the CDR3 is TGTGCCAGCAGCTTAACGGCGGGGACAGGGATCTCTGGCGCTGAAAAACTGTTTTTT.

This clonotype was detected only a few times. The V and J genes are TRBV6-1 and TRBJ1-5; the D is unclear. Germline values: CDR1 MNHNS, CDR2 SASEGT. Trimming took 6 bases from V and 1 from J, leaving 10 bases between them. CDR3 length: 14 amino acids. CDR3: CASRADGSNQPQHF. In DNA, the CDR3 is TGTGCCAGCAGGGCCGACGGAAGCAATCAGCCCCAGCATTTT.

There are many counts of this clonotype. The rearrangement links TRBV13 to TRBJ2-2, with D uncertain. CDR1 is PRHDT and CDR2 is FYEKMQ in the germline V gene (reference sequence). The V end lost 1 base, the J end lost 6 bases, and 6 bases lay between the germline ends. The CDR3 has 13 amino acids. The CDR3, as DNA: TGTGCCAGCAGCTTAGCTGCCCCCGGGGAGCTGTTTTTT. Its protein is CASSLAAPGELFF.

This clonotype was seen many times. This chain connects TRBV7-2 to TRBJ1-3, with D possibly being TRBD1 (5 bases). V lost 5 bases and J lost 4, with 15 bases in between. CDR3 length: 15 residues. Germline loops: CDR1 SGHTA, CDR2 FQGNSA. The chain's CDR3 is CASSLYPGPGNTIYF. Written as DNA, the CDR3 is TGTGCCAGCAGCCTCTATCCAGGGCCGGGAAACACCATATATTTT. The whole variable domain, filled in from reference TRBV7-2 and TRBJ1-3, reads GAGVSQSPSNKVTEKGKDVELRCDPISGHTALYWYRQSLGQGLEFLIYFQGNSAPDKSGLPSDRFSAERTGGSVSTLTIQRTQQEDSAVYLCASSLYPGPGNTIYFGEGSWLTVV.

This chain uses TRBV7-8 with TRBJ1-2; 8 bases line up with TRBD1. With 4 bases clipped from V and 4 bases from J, the junction kept 5 bases outside the gene matches. CDR3 length: 14 amino acids. Germline V gene data show CDR1 as SGHVS and CDR2 as FQNEAQ. DNA for the CDR3: TGTGCCAGCAGCTCAAGACAGGGGTCCTATGGCTACACCTTC. As protein: CASSSRQGSYGYTF.

The table lists this clonotype with a few counts. This chain uses TRBV15 with TRBJ2-2; D is unresolved. V lost 0 bases and J 4 bases, leaving 9 bases between the germline ends. The CDR3 contains 15 residues. Germline CDR1 reads LNHNV; CDR2 reads YYDKDF (reference sequence). CDR3 DNA sequence: TGTGCCACCAGCAGAGATGTACAGTTCACCGGGGAGCTGTTTTTT. This translates into CATSRDVQFTGELFF.

About this clonotype: A clone one base away is much larger, so this may be a read error. The chain combines TRBV28 with TRBJ2-4; tentatively, D is TRBD1 or TRBD2 (6 bases each). V shed 4 bases and J shed 8 bases, with 15 bases lying between them. Per germline, CDR1 MDHEN and CDR2 SYDVKM. This CDR3 region has 14 residues. The CDR3 sequence is CASSSAGEEDIQYF. CDR3 nucleotide sequence: TGTGCCAGCAGTTCTGCAGGGGAGGAGGACATTCAGTACTTC.

The chain joins TRBV11-2 to TRBJ1-4; perhaps TRBD1 as D (5 bases). CDR3 length: 15 amino acids. Trimming shortened V by 3 bases and J by 4 bases, and 12 bases separated the two germline ends. The V gene's germline CDR1 is SGHAT and CDR2 FQNNGV. The chain's CDR3 is CASSLIRGSNEKLFF. CDR3 nucleotide sequence: TGTGCCAGCAGCTTGATCCGGGGGAGTAATGAAAAACTGTTTTTT. The full variable domain, in which reference TRBV11-2 and TRBJ1-4 provide the parts outside the CDR3, is EAGVAQSPRYKIIEKRQSVAFWCNPISGHATLYWYQQILGQGPKLLIQFQNNGVVDDSQLPKDRFSAERLKGVDSTLKIQPAKLEDSAVYLCASSLIRGSNEKLFFGSGTQLSVL.

This clonotype was seen ten or more times. J is TRBJ1-4 and V is TRBV28; TRBD1 might be the D (5 bases). Trimming took 8 bases from V and 8 from J, leaving 24 bases between them. The CDR3 extends over 16 amino acids. Germline assignment: CDR1 MDHEN and CDR2 SYDVKM. In DNA form, the CDR3 reads TGTGCCAGCGGGCAGGGTGAAGGATCATCCGGGGAAAAACTGTTTTTT. Translated, it gives CASGQGEGSSGEKLFF.

This clonotype occurred a few times. The chain is built from TRBV28 and TRBJ1-4; 8 nucleotides match TRBD1. The CDR3 has 15 residues. CDR1 and CDR2 from the germline V gene are MDHEN and SYDVKM. The ends lost 6 bases at V and 2 bases at J; junction bases unmatched: 5. CDR3 nucleotide sequence: TGTGCCAGCAGCCCCAGGGGGCTTACTAATGAAAAACTGTTTTTT. Its protein product is CASSPRGLTNEKLFF.

This clonotype was detected many times. The gene calls are TRBV7-2 and TRBJ2-5; D is unresolved. The CDR3 is made up of 12 amino acids. Trimming took off 1 base at V and 5 bases at J, with 5 bases between the two ends. Germline CDR1 SGHTA, CDR2 FQGNSA. CDR3 in DNA: TGTGCCAGCAGCTTAGATAAGGAGACCCAGTACTTC. Its translation is CASSLDKETQYF.

This clonotype was detected many times. The chain links TRBV6-1 to TRBJ2-7; 8 nucleotides agree with TRBD2. Germline CDR1 reads MNHNS; CDR2 reads SASEGT. The CDR3 covers 13 residues. J lost 3 bases, V lost 6 bases, and 4 bases had no gene match. The DNA of the CDR3 is TGTGCCAGCAGGAACGGGGGGGGCTACGAGCAGTACTTC. Amino acids: CASRNGGGYEQYF.

This clonotype was seen a handful of times. The CDR3 spells CSARGGGLGSPLHF. The CDR3 coding sequence is TGCAGTGCTAGAGGGGGGGGGCTGGGTTCACCCCTCCACTTT. This rearrangement joins TRBV20-1 to TRBJ1-6; D possibly corresponds to TRBD1 (6 bases). V lost 1 base, J lost 9 bases, and 13 bases lay in between. The CDR3 is 14 residues long. Germline lookup yields CDR1 DFQATT and CDR2 SNEGSKA (reference sequence).

Many counts were recorded for this clonotype. The chain links TRBV20-1 to TRBJ2-7; no reliable D call. Germline V gene data show CDR1 as DFQATT and CDR2 as SNEGSKA (reference sequence). Trimming cost V 6 bases and J 4 bases, with 13 bases left between them. This CDR3 has 12 amino acids. CDR3 DNA sequence: TGCAGTGCCGAAGGCACCCTTTACGAGCAGTACTTC. It translates to CSAEGTLYEQYF.

This clonotype was counted many times. The chain carries TRBV28 and TRBJ2-7; 10 positions match TRBD1. V shed 3 bases and J 3 bases; nucleotides not matched to a gene: 5. The length of the CDR3 is 15 residues. The germline gives CDR1 MDHEN, CDR2 SYDVKM. CDR3 DNA: TGTGCCAGCAGTTTCATCCGGACAGGGGGCTACGAGCAGTACTTC. Amino acids: CASSFIRTGGYEQYF.

Remarks on this clonotype: A far larger clone is only one base removed, so a read error is likely. This chain joins TRBV7-2 and TRBJ2-6, with TRBD1 matching 9 bases. Germline V gives CDR1 SGHTA, CDR2 FQGNSA. This CDR3 spans 16 amino acids. The CDR3 loop is CASSLVEQGAFYERYF. The CDR3 DNA is TGTGCCAGCAGCTTAGTAGAACAGGGGGCTTTCTACGAGCGGTACTTC.

This clonotype was detected a few times. The genes are TRBV12-3 or TRBV12-4 and TRBJ2-3; 8 bases are shared with TRBD2. J gave up 0 bases and V 0 bases, and 5 bases lay outside the gene matches. The CDR3 extends over 17 amino acids. The CDR3 region is CASSLARLAGSTDTQYF. CDR3 nucleotide sequence: TGTGCCAGCAGTTTAGCGCGTCTAGCGGGCAGCACAGATACGCAGTATTTT.

This clonotype was counted ten times or more. The J gene is TRBJ1-1, the V gene TRBV29-1; the D gene is possibly TRBD1 (6 bases). Trimming took 7 bases from V and 3 from J, leaving 12 bases between them. CDR3 length: 12 residues. Germline loops: CDR1 SQVTM, CDR2 ANQGSEA. The CDR3 here is CSAQKGDTEAFF. CDR3 bases: TGCAGCGCTCAAAAGGGGGACACTGAAGCTTTCTTT.